Only a few counts were recorded for the clone carrying this T cell receptor beta chain. TCRdb re-analysed the PCR reads in MiXCR, keeping a single row per CDR3 protein. The table records roughly 81,000 distinct CDR3 sequences, over 45% of them present only once. In germline, CDR1 is DFQATT, CDR2 SNEGSKA (reference sequence). V was shortened by 0 bases and J by 5 bases, with 10 bases between the two germline ends. The CDR3 contains 13 residues. This sample stems from a study of CDR3 diversity in severe acne. Source material: blood. The V call is TRBV20-1, the J call TRBJ1-1; no clear D. The clonotype was recovered from a male donor in good health, serving as a control. The CDR3 loop is CSARDRRETEAFF. The CDR3 DNA sequence: TGCAGTGCTAGAGATCGGCGGGAGACTGAAGCTTTCTTT.